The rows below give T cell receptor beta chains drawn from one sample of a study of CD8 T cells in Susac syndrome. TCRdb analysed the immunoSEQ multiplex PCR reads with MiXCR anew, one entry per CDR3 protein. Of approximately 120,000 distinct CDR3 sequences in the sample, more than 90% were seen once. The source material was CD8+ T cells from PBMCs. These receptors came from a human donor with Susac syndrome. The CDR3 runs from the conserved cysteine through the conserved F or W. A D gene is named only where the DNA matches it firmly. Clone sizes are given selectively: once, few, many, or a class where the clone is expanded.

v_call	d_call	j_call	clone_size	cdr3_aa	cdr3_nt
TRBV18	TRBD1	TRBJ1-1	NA	CASSRGAGGGTEAFF	TGTGCCAGCTCACGAGGGGCAGGGGGCGGAACTGAAGCTTTCTTT
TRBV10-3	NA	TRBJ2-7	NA	CAISEMRGGYEQYF	TGTGCCATCAGTGAGATGAGAGGGGGCTACGAGCAGTACTTC
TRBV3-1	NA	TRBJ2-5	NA	CASSQLTSGETQYF	TGTGCCAGCAGCCAATTGACCTCGGGGGAGACCCAGTACTTC
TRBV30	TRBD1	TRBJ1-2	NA	CACQDRVFNGYTF	TGTGCCTGTCAGGACAGGGTCTTTAATGGCTACACCTTC
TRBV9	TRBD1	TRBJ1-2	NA	CASSTYQGAGYTF	TGTGCCAGCAGCACATATCAGGGGGCTGGCTACACCTTC
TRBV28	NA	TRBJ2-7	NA	CASSPLTPPEQYF	TGTGCCAGCAGTCCCCTTACCCCCCCCGAGCAGTACTTC
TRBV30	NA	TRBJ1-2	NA	CAWSDNYGYTF	TGTGCCTGGAGCGATAACTATGGCTACACCTTC
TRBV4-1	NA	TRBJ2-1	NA	CASTSGGQGKGRFF	TGCGCCAGCACCTCAGGGGGGCAGGGAAAGGGAAGGTTCTTC
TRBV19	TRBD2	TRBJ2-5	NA	CASSILTSGEETQYF	TGTGCCAGTAGTATCCTGACTAGCGGAGAAGAGACCCAGTACTTC
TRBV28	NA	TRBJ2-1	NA	CASSKGPGLNEQFF	TGTGCCAGCAGTAAAGGACCGGGCCTGAATGAGCAGTTCTTC
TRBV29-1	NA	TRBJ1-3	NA	CSVRIPDISSENTIYF	TGCAGCGTCCGTATTCCCGACATCTCTTCTGAAAACACCATATATTTT
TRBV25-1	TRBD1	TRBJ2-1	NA	CSARGHRAEQFF	TGTTCCGCCAGGGGGCACCGCGCGGAGCAGTTCTTC
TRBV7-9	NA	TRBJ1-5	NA	CASSHDGWVVGPQHF	TGTGCCAGCAGCCATGACGGGTGGGTGGTTGGGCCCCAGCATTTT
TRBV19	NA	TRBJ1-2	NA	CASKAYDYGYTF	TGTGCCAGTAAGGCCTATGACTATGGCTACACCTTC
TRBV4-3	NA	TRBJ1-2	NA	CASSQARLSPHGYTF	TGCGCCAGCAGCCAAGCTAGGCTATCACCGCATGGCTACACCTTC
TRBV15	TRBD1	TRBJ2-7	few	CATSKGQLTYEQYF	TGTGCCACCAGCAAGGGACAGCTGACGTACGAGCAGTACTTC
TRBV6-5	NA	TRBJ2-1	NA	CASSYSGPDNEQFF	TGTGCCAGCAGTTACTCTGGACCCGACAATGAGCAGTTCTTC
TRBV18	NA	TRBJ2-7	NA	CASSSSGDRREYF	TGTGCCAGCTCATCTTCCGGGGACCGCCGGGAGTACTTC
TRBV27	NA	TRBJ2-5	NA	CASSLWTGETQYF	TGTGCCAGCAGTCTCTGGACTGGAGAGACCCAGTACTTC
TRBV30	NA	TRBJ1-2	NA	CAWTPGTADYGYTF	TGTGCCTGGACCCCAGGGACTGCGGACTATGGCTACACCTTC
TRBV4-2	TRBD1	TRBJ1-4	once	CASSPQGQGNAATNEKLFF	TGTGCCAGCAGCCCGCAGGGACAGGGGAATGCTGCAACTAATGAAAAACTGTTTTTT
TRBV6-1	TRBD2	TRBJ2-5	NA	CASSPWTSGGLTQVYQETQYF	TGTGCCAGCAGTCCCTGGACTAGCGGGGGCCTCACACAGGTGTACCAAGAGACCCAGTACTTC
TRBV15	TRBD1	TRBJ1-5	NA	CATSNSRTGGNQPQHF	TGTGCCACCAGCAACAGCAGGACAGGGGGCAATCAGCCCCAGCATTTT
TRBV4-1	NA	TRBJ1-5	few	CASSQVLGSQPQHF	TGCGCCAGCAGCCAGGTCCTCGGATCTCAGCCCCAGCATTTT
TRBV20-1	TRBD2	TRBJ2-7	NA	CSAQGLAGSEQYF	TGCAGTGCACAGGGACTAGCGGGAAGCGAGCAGTACTTC
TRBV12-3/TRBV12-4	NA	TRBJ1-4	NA	CASSSQGTANEKLFF	TGTGCCAGCAGTTCTCAGGGGACGGCTAATGAAAAACTGTTTTTT
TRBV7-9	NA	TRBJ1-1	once	CASSLDTDLNTEAFF	TGTGCCAGCAGCTTAGATACAGACTTAAACACTGAAGCTTTCTTT
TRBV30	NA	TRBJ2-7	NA	CAWSVGSDDRKQYF	TGTGCCTGGAGTGTGGGTAGCGACGATCGTAAGCAGTACTTC
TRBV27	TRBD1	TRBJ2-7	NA	CASSPTGVPYEQYF	TGTGCCAGCAGTCCGACAGGGGTCCCCTACGAGCAGTACTTC
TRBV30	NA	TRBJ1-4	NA	CARGPGRKEKLFF	TGTGCTCGGGGGCCAGGGAGGAAAGAAAAACTGTTTTTT
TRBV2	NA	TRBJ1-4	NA	CASSEARGPRNEKLFF	TGTGCCAGCAGTGAAGCGAGGGGACCGAGAAATGAAAAACTGTTTTTT
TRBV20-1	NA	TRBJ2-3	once	CSARYLVDTQYF	TGCAGTGCCCGCTATCTAGTAGATACGCAGTATTTT
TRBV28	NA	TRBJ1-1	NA	CASSSVEKEAFF	TGTGCCAGCAGTTCGGTCGAGAAAGAAGCTTTCTTT
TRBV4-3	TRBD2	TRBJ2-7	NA	CASSPGLAGVYEQYF	TGCGCCAGCAGCCCTGGACTAGCGGGCGTCTACGAGCAGTACTTC
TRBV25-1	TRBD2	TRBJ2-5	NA	CASSERLTSASQETQYF	TGTGCCAGCAGTGAAAGGCTGACTAGCGCGTCCCAAGAGACCCAGTACTTC
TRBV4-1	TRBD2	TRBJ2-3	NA	CASSSSGIPGGTDTQYF	TGCGCCAGCAGCTCTAGCGGAATACCCGGCGGGACAGATACGCAGTATTTT
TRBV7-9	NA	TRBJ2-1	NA	CASSSPLYSSYNEQFF	TGTGCCAGCAGCTCACCCCTCTACAGCTCCTACAATGAGCAGTTCTTC
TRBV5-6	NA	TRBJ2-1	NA	CASSSGLHEQFF	TGTGCCAGCAGCTCCGGCCTACATGAGCAGTTCTTC
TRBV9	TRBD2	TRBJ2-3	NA	CASSPVGLDTDTQYF	TGTGCCAGCAGCCCGGTGGGACTAGACACAGATACGCAGTATTTT
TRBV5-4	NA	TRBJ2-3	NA	CASSFQGRTDTQYF	TGTGCCAGCAGCTTTCAGGGGCGCACAGATACGCAGTATTTT
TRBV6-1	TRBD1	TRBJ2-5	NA	CASSRFPGTGRETQYF	TGTGCCAGCAGCCGATTTCCTGGGACAGGCCGGGAGACCCAGTACTTC
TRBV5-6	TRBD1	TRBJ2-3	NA	CASSWDRGQGADTQYF	TGTGCCAGCAGCTGGGACAGGGGGCAGGGCGCAGATACGCAGTATTTT
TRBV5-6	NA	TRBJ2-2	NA	CAGRRGNTGELFF	TGTGCCGGTCGGAGGGGCAACACCGGGGAGCTGTTTTTT
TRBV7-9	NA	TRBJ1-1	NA	CASSSPQLNTEAFF	TGTGCCAGCAGCTCCCCACAGTTGAACACTGAAGCTTTCTTT
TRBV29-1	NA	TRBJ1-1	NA	CSVLTPGGVSGGDTEAFF	TGCAGCGTCCTTACCCCGGGGGGCGTCTCTGGTGGGGACACTGAAGCTTTCTTT
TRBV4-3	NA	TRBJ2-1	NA	CASSQGLFYNEQFF	TGCGCCAGCAGTCAGGGACTTTTCTACAATGAGCAGTTCTTC
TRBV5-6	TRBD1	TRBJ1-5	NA	CASSFGTGYQPQHF	TGTGCCAGCAGCTTCGGGACAGGGTATCAGCCCCAGCATTTT
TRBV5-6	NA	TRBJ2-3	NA	CASSADSTDTQYF	TGTGCCAGCAGCGCGGACAGCACAGATACGCAGTATTTT
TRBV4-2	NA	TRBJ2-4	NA	CASSQEQGSPKNIQYF	TGTGCCAGCAGCCAAGAACAGGGATCGCCCAAAAACATTCAGTACTTC
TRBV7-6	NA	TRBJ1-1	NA	CASSVSGPNTEAFF	TGTGCCAGCAGCGTCAGTGGGCCGAACACTGAAGCTTTCTTT
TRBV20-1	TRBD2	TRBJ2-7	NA	CSAALGGYEQYF	TGCAGTGCTGCTCTGGGAGGGTACGAGCAGTACTTC
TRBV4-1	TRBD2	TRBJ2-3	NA	CASSLDRAGGLTDTQYF	TGCGCCAGCAGCCTTGATCGAGCGGGGGGCCTCACAGATACGCAGTATTTT
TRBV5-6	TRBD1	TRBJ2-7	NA	CASSREGQGSSYEQYF	TGTGCCAGCAGCCGGGAGGGACAGGGGTCCTCCTACGAGCAGTACTTC
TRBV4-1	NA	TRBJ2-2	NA	CASSQDPPVATNTGELFF	TGCGCCAGCAGCCAAGATCCTCCCGTGGCCACGAACACCGGGGAGCTGTTTTTT
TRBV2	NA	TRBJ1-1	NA	CASKGDTEAFF	TGTGCCAGCAAGGGGGACACTGAAGCTTTCTTT